This is a list of T cell receptor beta chains from one sample in a study of OX40 agonist ivuxolimab in advanced cancers. Profiled with immunoSEQ multiplex PCR; TCRdb holds only in-frame clones, not every one. The profile shows tens of thousands of clones, about nine tenths of them singletons. This sample comprised CD4+ or CD8+ T cells sorted from blood, obtained in a trial of the OX40 agonist ivuxolimab. The receptors stem from an adult with an advanced solid tumor such as melanoma, head and neck, liver or kidney cancer. CDR3s include the opening cysteine and the closing phenylalanine or tryptophan. D genes are given only for firm matches. Rows may omit the clone size; those that give it use once, few, many or a size class.

>few|TRBJ2-2|TRBD2|TRBV25-1
CASSPPGLARPGELFF
TGTGCCAGCAGTCCCCCGGGACTAGCTCGCCCCGGGGAGCTGTTTTTT
>once|TRBJ1-2|NA|TRBV2
CASSEAWGPAYGYTF
TGTGCCAGCAGTGAAGCCTGGGGGCCGGCCTATGGCTACACCTTC
>few|TRBJ2-7|NA|TRBV4-1
CASSQELSRGSYEQYF
TGCGCCAGCAGCCAAGAATTAAGTCGGGGATCCTACGAGCAGTACTTC
>NA|TRBJ2-1|NA|TRBV6-4
CASSDSWGPRRNEQFF
TGTGCCAGCAGTGACTCCTGGGGACCCAGGAGGAATGAGCAGTTCTTC
>once|TRBJ1-1|TRBD1|TRBV7-9
CASSLQGAETTEAFF
TGTGCCAGCAGCTTGCAGGGGGCGGAAACCACTGAAGCTTTCTTT
>once|TRBJ2-2|NA|TRBV5-6
CASSLEDSANTGELFF
TGTGCCAGCAGCTTGGAGGATTCGGCAAACACCGGGGAGCTGTTTTTT
>NA|TRBJ2-2|TRBD2|TRBV10-3
CAISVGGRGGNTGELFF
TGTGCCATCAGTGTTGGCGGGAGGGGTGGGAACACCGGGGAGCTGTTTTTT
>NA|TRBJ2-2|NA|TRBV10-2
CASTPPDRLNTGELFF
TGCGCCAGCACCCCCCCCGACAGACTGAACACCGGGGAGCTGTTTTTT
>NA|TRBJ2-5|NA|TRBV4-2
CASSRSGEQETQYF
TGTGCCAGCAGCAGATCAGGGGAGCAAGAGACCCAGTACTTC
>NA|TRBJ2-3|NA|TRBV7-3
CASSLIGRRTTTSTDTQYF
TGTGCCAGCAGCTTAATCGGGCGGAGGACTACCACTAGCACAGATACGCAGTATTTT
>NA|TRBJ1-1|NA|TRBV7-9
CASSFKTGNTEAFF
TGTGCCAGCAGCTTCAAGACAGGGAACACTGAAGCTTTCTTT
>NA|TRBJ2-7|NA|TRBV15
CATSNAEEPYEQYF
TGTGCCACCAGCAATGCGGAGGAGCCCTACGAGCAGTACTTC
>NA|TRBJ1-1|NA|TRBV7-9
CASSLGDLNTEAFF
TGTGCCAGCAGCTTAGGGGATCTGAACACTGAAGCTTTCTTT
>few|TRBJ1-2|TRBD1|TRBV19
CASATGGQPTYGYTF
TGTGCCAGTGCAACAGGGGGCCAGCCAACCTATGGCTACACCTTC
>NA|TRBJ2-7|NA|TRBV2
CASSEGWKKVLYEQYF
TGTGCCAGCAGTGAAGGGTGGAAGAAGGTATTGTACGAGCAGTACTTC
>NA|TRBJ1-1|TRBD1|TRBV19
CASSLDSRGYKAEAFF
TGTGCCAGTAGTCTGGATAGCAGGGGGTATAAAGCTGAAGCTTTCTTT
>medium-sized|TRBJ1-3|NA|TRBV2
CAISGYSGNTIYF
TGTGCCATCTCAGGGTACTCTGGAAACACCATATATTTT
>NA|TRBJ1-1|NA|TRBV12-2
CASRLRSGTGGGGTEAFF
TGTGCAAGTCGCTTAAGAAGCGGGACAGGGGGCGGTGGAACTGAAGCTTTCTTT
>once|TRBJ2-3|TRBD2|TRBV10-3
CAILAGDTQYF
TGTGCCATCCTAGCGGGAGACACGCAGTATTTT
>once|TRBJ2-5|NA|TRBV19
CASSPQGGETQYF
TGTGCCAGTAGTCCCCAGGGTGGAGAGACCCAGTACTTC
>NA|TRBJ2-3|TRBD2|TRBV25-1
CASSPVKGLSTDTQYF
TGTGCCAGCAGTCCCGTGAAGGGACTAAGCACAGATACGCAGTATTTT
>NA|TRBJ2-4|TRBD2|TRBV4-1
CASSQVGGDIQYF
TGCGCCAGCAGCCAAGTGGGAGGGGACATTCAGTACTTC
>once|TRBJ2-3|NA|TRBV25-1
CASSGGQNRAIEWGQYF
TGTGCCAGCAGTGGGGGGCAGAACAGGGCTATCGAATGGGGGCAGTATTTT
>NA|TRBJ2-2|TRBD1|TRBV11-2
CASSLGRQGQTGELFF
TGTGCCAGCAGCTTAGGAAGACAGGGCCAGACCGGGGAGCTGTTTTTT
>once|TRBJ2-2|NA|TRBV6-1
CATSPGGSGTGELFF
TGTGCCACCTCTCCCGGTGGTAGCGGCACCGGGGAGCTGTTTTTT
>NA|TRBJ2-7|TRBD1|TRBV6-6
CASSYGTGVYEQYF
TGTGCCAGCAGTTACGGGACAGGGGTCTACGAGCAGTACTTC